This T cell receptor beta chain was recovered during a study of shared clonotypes between healthy human individuals. Study at large: A couple of female and a few male donors aged 18 to 49 were enrolled. Broader study findings: A small donor pool kept down the genetic and exposure-history diversity that was represented. Shared clonotypes: about 4.6% naive CD4, about 3.3% naive CD8, about 2.5% memory CD4, roughly 0.4% memory CD8. Naive subsets usually exceeded memory subsets in estimated richness.

Profiled with immunoSEQ multiplex PCR; TCRdb holds only in-frame clones, not every one. The data contain some 1.1 million clones, 77% of them singletons. The V segment lost 6 bases and the J segment 10 bases; nucleotides outside the gene matches: 6. The CDR3 is 13 amino acids. Looked up from germline, CDR1 is MDHEN and CDR2 is SYDVKM. To note about this clone: Its antigen is currently unknown.

The sequence came from a man between 18 and 35 years old in good health. Some clones in this sample may be carry-over from other donors' samples. The V and J genes are TRBV28 and TRBJ1-4; 9 positions agree with TRBD1. The sequencing input was memory CD4+ T cells from PBMCs. Stated subset: CD45RA-negative fraction. In DNA form, the CDR3 reads TGTGCCAGCAGGGGGACAGGGATGGGAAAACTGTTTTTT. It is translated as CASRGTGMGKLFF.